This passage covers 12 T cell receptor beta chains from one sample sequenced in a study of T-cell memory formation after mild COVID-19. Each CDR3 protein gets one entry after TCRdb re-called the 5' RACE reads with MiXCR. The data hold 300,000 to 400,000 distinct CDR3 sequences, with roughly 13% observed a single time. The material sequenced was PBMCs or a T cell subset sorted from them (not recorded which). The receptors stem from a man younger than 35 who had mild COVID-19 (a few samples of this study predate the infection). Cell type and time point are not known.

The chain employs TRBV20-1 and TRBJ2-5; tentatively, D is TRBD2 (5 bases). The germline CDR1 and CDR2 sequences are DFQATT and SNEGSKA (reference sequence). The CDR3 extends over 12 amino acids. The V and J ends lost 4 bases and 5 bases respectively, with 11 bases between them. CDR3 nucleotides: TGCAGTGCTACCCGGGGTGCGGAGACCCAGTACTTC. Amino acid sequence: CSATRGAETQYF.

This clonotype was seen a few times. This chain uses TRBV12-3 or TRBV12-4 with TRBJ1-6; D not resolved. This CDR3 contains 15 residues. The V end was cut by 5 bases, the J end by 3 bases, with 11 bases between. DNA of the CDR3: TGTGCCAGCAGTCGGCAAAGGGACTATAATTCACCCCTCCACTTT. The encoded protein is CASSRQRDYNSPLHF.

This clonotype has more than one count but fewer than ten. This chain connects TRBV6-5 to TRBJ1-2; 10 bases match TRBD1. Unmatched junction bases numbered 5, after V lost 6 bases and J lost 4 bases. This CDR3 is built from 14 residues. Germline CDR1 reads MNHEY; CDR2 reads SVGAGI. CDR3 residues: CASREGTGAYGYTF. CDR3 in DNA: TGTGCCAGCAGAGAGGGGACAGGGGCCTATGGCTACACCTTC.

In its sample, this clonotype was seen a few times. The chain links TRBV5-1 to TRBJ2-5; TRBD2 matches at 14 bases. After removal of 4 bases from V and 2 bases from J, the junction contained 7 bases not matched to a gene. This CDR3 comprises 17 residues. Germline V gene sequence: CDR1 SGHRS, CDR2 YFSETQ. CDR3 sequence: CASSRRTSGGTQETQYF. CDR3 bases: TGCGCCAGCAGCCGCCGGACTAGCGGGGGGACTCAAGAGACCCAGTACTTC. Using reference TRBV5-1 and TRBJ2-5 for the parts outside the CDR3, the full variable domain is KAGVTQTPRYLIKTRGQQVTLSCSPISGHRSVSWYQQTPGQGLQFLFEYFSETQRNKGNFPGRFSGRQFSNSRSEMNVSTLELGDSALYLCASSRRTSGGTQETQYFGPGTRLLVL.

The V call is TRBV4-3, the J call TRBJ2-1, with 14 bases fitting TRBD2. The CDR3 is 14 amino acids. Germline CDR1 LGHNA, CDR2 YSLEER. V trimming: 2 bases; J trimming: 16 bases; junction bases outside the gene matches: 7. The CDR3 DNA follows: TGCGCCAGCAGCCAACGGACTAGCGGGGGGCTCCCCTTCTTC. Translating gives CASSQRTSGGLPFF.

CDR3 amino acids: CASSSWTGKLSYEQYF. The CDR3 region has the DNA TGTGCCAGCAGTTCCTGGACAGGGAAGCTCTCCTACGAGCAGTACTTC. The chain employs TRBV6-6 and TRBJ2-7; the match to TRBD1 covers 8 bases. Germline V gene lookup returns CDR1 MNHNY and CDR2 SVGAGI (reference sequence). The CDR3 extends over 16 amino acids. V dropped 4 bases and J dropped 0; count of bases not matched to a gene: 8.

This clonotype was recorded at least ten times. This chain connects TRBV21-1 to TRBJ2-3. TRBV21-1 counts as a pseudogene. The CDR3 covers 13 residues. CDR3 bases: TGTGCCAGCAGTAACGGGGACACAGATACGCAGTATTTT. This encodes CASSNGDTDTQYF.

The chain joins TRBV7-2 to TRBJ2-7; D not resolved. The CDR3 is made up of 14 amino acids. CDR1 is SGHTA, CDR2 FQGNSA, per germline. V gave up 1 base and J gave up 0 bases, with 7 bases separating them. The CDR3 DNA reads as TGTGCCAGCAGCTTAGAACACAGCTCCTACGAGCAGTACGTC. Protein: CASSLEHSSYEQYV.

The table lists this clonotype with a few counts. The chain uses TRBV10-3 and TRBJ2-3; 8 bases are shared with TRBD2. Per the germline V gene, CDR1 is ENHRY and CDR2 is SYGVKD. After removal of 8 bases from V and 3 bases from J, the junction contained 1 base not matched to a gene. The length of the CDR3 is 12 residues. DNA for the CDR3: TGTGCCATCGGGACTAGTACAGATACGCAGTATTTT. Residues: CAIGTSTDTQYF.

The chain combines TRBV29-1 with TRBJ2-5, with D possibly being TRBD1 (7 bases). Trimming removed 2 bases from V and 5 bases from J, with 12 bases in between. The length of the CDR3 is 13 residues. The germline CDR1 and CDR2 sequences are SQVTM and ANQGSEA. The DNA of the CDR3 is TGCAGCGTTGAAATCAGGGGGGCTGAGACCCAGTACTTC. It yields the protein CSVEIRGAETQYF. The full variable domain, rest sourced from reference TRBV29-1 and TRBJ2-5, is SAVISQKPSRDICQRGTSLTIQCQVDSQVTMMFWYRQQPGQSLTLIATANQGSEATYESGFVIDKFPISRPNLTFSTLTVSNMSPEDSSIYLCSVEIRGAETQYFGPGTRLLVL.

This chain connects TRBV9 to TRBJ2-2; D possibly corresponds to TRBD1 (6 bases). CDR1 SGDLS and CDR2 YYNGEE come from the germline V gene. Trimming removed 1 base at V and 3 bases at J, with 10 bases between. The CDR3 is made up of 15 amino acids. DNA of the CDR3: TGTGCCAGCAGCGTACAGGGGACCTACACCGGGGAGCTGTTTTTT. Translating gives CASSVQGTYTGELFF. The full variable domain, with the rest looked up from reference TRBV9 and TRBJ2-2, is DSGVTQTPKHLITATGQRVTLRCSPRSGDLSVYWYQQSLDQGLQFLIQYYNGEERAKGNILERFSAQQFPDLHSELNLSSLELGDSALYFCASSVQGTYTGELFFGEGSRLTVL.

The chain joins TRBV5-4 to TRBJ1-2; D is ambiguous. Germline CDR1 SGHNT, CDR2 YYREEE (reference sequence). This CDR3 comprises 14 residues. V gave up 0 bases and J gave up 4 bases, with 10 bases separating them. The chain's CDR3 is CASSLEGSFYGYTF. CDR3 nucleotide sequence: TGTGCCAGCAGCTTGGAGGGTTCCTTCTATGGCTACACCTTC.